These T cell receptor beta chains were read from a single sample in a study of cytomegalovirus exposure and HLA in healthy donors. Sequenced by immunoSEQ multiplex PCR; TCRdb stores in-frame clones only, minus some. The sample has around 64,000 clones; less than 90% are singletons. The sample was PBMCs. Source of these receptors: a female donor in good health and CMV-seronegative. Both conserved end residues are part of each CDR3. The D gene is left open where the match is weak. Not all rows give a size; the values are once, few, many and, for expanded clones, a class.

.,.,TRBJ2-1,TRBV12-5,TGTGCTAGTGGTTTCACCGGAGCGCTACAGGGTCGGTTTACAAATGAGCAGTTCTTC,CASGFTGALQGRFTNEQFF
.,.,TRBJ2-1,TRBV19,TGTGCCAGTACCACAGAGTCTTTTTCCTACAATGAGCAGTTCTTC,CASTTESFSYNEQFF
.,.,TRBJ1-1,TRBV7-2,TGTGCCAGCAGCTCACGGGTTATGGAAGCTTTCTTT,CASSSRVMEAFF
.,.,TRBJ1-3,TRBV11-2,TGTGCCAGCAGCTTAACAGACTCTGGAAACACCATATATTTT,CASSLTDSGNTIYF
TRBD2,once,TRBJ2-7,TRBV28,TGTGCCAGCAGTACGACTAGCGGAAACTACGAGCAGTACTTC,CASSTTSGNYEQYF
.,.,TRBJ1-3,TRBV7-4,TGTGCCAGCAGCTTAGAGGAGTACTCTGGAAACACCATATATTTT,CASSLEEYSGNTIYF
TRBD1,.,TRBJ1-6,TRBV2,TGTGCCAGCAGGGCAGGGGACAGCTCCTATAATTCACCCCTCCACTTT,CASRAGDSSYNSPLHF
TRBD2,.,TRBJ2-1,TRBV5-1,TGCGCCAGCACCACGACTAGCGGCTACAATGAGCAGTTCTTC,CASTTTSGYNEQFF
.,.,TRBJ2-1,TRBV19,TGTGCCAGTAGTATAAATAGCAATGAGCAGTTCTTC,CASSINSNEQFF
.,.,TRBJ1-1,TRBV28,TGTGCCAGCAGTCTAAATGTTGAGAACACTGAAGCTTTCTTT,CASSLNVENTEAFF
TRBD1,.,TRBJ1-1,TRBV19,TGTGCCAGTACTCACCCAGGGGGGAACACTGAAGCTTTCTTT,CASTHPGGNTEAFF
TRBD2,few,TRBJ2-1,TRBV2,TGTGCCAGCAGGACAGGTCGCCTCGCGGGGGGCCAGTTCTTC,CASRTGRLAGGQFF
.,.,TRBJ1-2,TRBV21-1,TGTGCCAGCAGCAACCAAAAGACAGGGCAGCATGGCTACACCTTC,CASSNQKTGQHGYTF
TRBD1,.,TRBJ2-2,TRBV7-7,TGTGCTAGCAGCTTCGAGTTAGGACAGGGGAACACCGGGGAGCTGTTTTTT,CASSFELGQGNTGELFF
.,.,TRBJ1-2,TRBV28,TGTGCCAGCCCCCTAGGGGGGCCTGGGGGGGATGGCTACACCTTC,CASPLGGPGGDGYTF
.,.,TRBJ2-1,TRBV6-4,TGTGCCAGCAGTGCGTCGGCAGAGGATGAGCAGTTCTTC,CASSASAEDEQFF
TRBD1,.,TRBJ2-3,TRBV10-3,TGTGCCATAGCGGGACAGGGGTCCACAGATACGCAGTATTTT,CAIAGQGSTDTQYF
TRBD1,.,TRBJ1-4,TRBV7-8,TGTGCCAGCAGCTTACGGGACAGTAATGAAAAACTGTTTTTT,CASSLRDSNEKLFF
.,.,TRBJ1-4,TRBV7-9,TGTGCCAGCAGCTTAGAAGGGAGGTCTAATGAAAAACTGTTTTTT,CASSLEGRSNEKLFF
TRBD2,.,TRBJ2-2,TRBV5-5,TGTGCCAGCAGTTGGATAGCGGGAGGGATCACCGGGGAGCTGTTTTTT,CASSWIAGGITGELFF
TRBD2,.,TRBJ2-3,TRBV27,TGTGCCAGCACCCCGGGGGGTCTAGCGGGGGGAAAAGAGCGAGATACGCAGTATTTT,CASTPGGLAGGKERDTQYF
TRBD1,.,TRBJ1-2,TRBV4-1,TGCGCCAGCAGCCCTCAACAGGGGCGGACGATCGGCTACACCTTC,CASSPQQGRTIGYTF
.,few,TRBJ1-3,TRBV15,TGTGCCACCAGCAGCGGCCAGACAAACTCTGGAAACACCATATATTTT,CATSSGQTNSGNTIYF
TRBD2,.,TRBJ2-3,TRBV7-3,TGTGCCAGCAGCTTATTGGTTGGAACTAGCGGGAGGGCCGTAGATACGCAGTATTTT,CASSLLVGTSGRAVDTQYF
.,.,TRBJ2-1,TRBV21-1,TGTGCCAGCGGAGACAGCTACAATGAGCAGTTCTTC,CASGDSYNEQFF
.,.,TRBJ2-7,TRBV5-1,TGCGCCAGCAGCTTCGATGGCGGGACCAACTACGAGCAGTACTTC,CASSFDGGTNYEQYF
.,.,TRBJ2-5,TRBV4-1,TGCGCCAGCAGCCAAGATAGAAGGGCAGGGGAGACCCAGTACTTC,CASSQDRRAGETQYF
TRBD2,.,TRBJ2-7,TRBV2,TGTGCCAGCACTCAATCGATGGGCGGGAGTATCGCCGAGCAGTACTTC,CASTQSMGGSIAEQYF
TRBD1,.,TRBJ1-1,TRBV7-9,TGTGCCAGCAGCCAACCCGGACAGGGGGCGTCGGCTGAAGCTTTCTTT,CASSQPGQGASAEAFF
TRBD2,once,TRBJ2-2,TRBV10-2,TGCGCCAGCAGCGCGGTAGCGGGCCGTACCGGGGAGCTGTTTTTT,CASSAVAGRTGELFF
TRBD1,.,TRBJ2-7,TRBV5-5,TGTGCCAGCAGCCCTTGGACAGGTTGGATCGCCGAGCAGTACTTC,CASSPWTGWIAEQYF
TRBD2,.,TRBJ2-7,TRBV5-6,TGTGCCAGCAGCTCCTCTAGCGGGAGTCCCTACGAGCAGTACTTC,CASSSSSGSPYEQYF
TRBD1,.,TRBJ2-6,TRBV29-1,TGCAGCGTCGGGGGACAGGGGACTGGGGCCAACGTCCTGACTTTC,CSVGGQGTGANVLTF
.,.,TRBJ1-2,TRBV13,TGTGCCAGCAGTAGGATTGGGGGGATTGGCTACACCTTC,CASSRIGGIGYTF
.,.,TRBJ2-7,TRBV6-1,TGTGCCAGCAGACCCGGGACTGTTACCTACGAGCAGTACTTC,CASRPGTVTYEQYF
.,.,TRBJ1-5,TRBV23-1,TGCGCCAGCAGCCTTAATCAGCCCCAGCATTTT,CASSLNQPQHF
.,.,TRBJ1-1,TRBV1,.,CTSSQVGQGAWGTEAFF
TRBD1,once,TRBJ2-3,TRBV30,TGTGCCTGGGACAGGGGCACAGATACGCAGTATTTT,CAWDRGTDTQYF
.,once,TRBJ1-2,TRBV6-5,TGTGCCAGCAGTTACCCCGGCTATGGCTACACCTTC,CASSYPGYGYTF
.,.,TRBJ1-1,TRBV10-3,TGTGCCATCAGTGAGAAGGGAGTCACTGAAGCTTTCTTT,CAISEKGVTEAFF
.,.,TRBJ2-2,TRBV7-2,TGTGCCAGCAGCTTAGGTCGGTCCACCGGGGAGCTGTTTTTT,CASSLGRSTGELFF
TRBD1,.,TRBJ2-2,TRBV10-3,TGTGCCATCAGTGGATCCCTCCGGGACAGGGGGATCGCCGGGGAGCTGTTTTTT,CAISGSLRDRGIAGELFF
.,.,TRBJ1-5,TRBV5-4,TGTGCCAGCAGCTTGGGTGGGCCAAATCAGCCCCAGCATTTT,CASSLGGPNQPQHF
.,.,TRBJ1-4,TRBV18,TGTGCCAGCTCACCTCAACAGGGCGGGGGTAATGAAAAACTGTTTTTT,CASSPQQGGGNEKLFF
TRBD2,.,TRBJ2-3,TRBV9,TGTGCCAGCAGCGTAGGTCCGGACCCGGGACTACGGGGCACAGATACGCAGTATTTT,CASSVGPDPGLRGTDTQYF
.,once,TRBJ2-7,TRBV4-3,TGCGCCAGCAGCCAAGAACGGGGGACCCTATACGAGCAGTACTTC,CASSQERGTLYEQYF
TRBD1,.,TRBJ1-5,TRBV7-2,TGTGCCAGCGGAAGGACAGGGGGCAATCAGCCCCAGCATTTT,CASGRTGGNQPQHF
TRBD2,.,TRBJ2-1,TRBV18,TGTGCCAGCTCACCGTCTAGCGGGGGGCCTTCCTACAATGAGCAGTTCTTC,CASSPSSGGPSYNEQFF
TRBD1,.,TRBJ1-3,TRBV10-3,TGTGCCATCAGGGCCGGACAGGGGGGCTCTGGAAACACCATATATTTT,CAIRAGQGGSGNTIYF
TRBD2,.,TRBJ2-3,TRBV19,TGTGCCAGTAGTTGGGCTAGCGGGGGGTCCACAGATACGCAGTATTTT,CASSWASGGSTDTQYF
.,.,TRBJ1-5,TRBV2,TGTGCCAGCAGTGAAGAGCGCAATCAGCCCCAGCATTTT,CASSEERNQPQHF
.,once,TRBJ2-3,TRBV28,TGTGCCAGCAGCCAGGGACTGACGGCTAGCACAGATACGCAGTATTTT,CASSQGLTASTDTQYF
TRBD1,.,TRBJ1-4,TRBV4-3,TGCGCCAGCAGTCAGTCGGTAGGGACAGGGAAAGAAAAACTGTTTTTT,CASSQSVGTGKEKLFF
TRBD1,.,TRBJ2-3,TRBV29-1,TGCAGCGTTGTCTATAGGGGGCACACAGATACGCAGTATTTT,CSVVYRGHTDTQYF
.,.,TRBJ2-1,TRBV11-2,TGTGCCAGCAGCTTAGTTCCGCAGGGTCGCAATGAGCAGTTCTTC,CASSLVPQGRNEQFF